This TCR beta chain was documented in a study of technical replicates of blood from a few donors. CDR3 size: 18 residues. Measured with immunoSEQ multiplex PCR; TCRdb has only the in-frame clones, and not every one. The sample has some 48,000 clones; 90% to 97% are singletons. The origin of this receptor is a human donor in good health. Sequenced: T cells isolated from PBMCs. The gene calls are TRBV1 and TRBJ1-4; the table's D call, TRBD1, was not checked against the DNA. TRBV1 is shown as a pseudogene. DNA of the CDR3: TGCACCAGCAGCCAAGACCGGGACAGGGGGCAGTTTAATGAAAAACTGTTTTTT. It codes for CTSSQDRDRGQFNEKLFF.